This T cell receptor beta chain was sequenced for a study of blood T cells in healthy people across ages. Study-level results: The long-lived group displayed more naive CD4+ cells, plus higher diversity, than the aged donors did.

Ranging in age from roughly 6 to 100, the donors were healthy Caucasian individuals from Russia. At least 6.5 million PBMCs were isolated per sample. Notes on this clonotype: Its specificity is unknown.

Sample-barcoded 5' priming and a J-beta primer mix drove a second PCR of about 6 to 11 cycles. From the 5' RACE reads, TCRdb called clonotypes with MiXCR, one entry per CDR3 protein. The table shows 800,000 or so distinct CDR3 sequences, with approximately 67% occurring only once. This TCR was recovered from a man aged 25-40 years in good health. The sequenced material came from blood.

The CDR3 DNA reads TGTGCCACCAGTGATTCGCCGGGACAGGGGGACCAAGAGACCCAGTACTTC. It encodes CATSDSPGQGDQETQYF. The chain couples TRBV24-1 to TRBJ2-7; TRBD1 matches at 11 bases. The tail of the sequence fits TRBJ2-5 better, so the J call may be wrong. The CDR3 totals 17 residues. The germline CDR1 and CDR2 sequences are KGHDR and SFDVKD.